This T cell receptor beta chain stems from a study of T cell responses to AZD1222 COVID-19 vaccine. About the research overall: Investigators merged groups given second doses at roughly 4 or roughly 12 weeks.

Sequencing used immunoSEQ multiplex PCR; TCRdb keeps in-frame clones, though not all of them. The sample consists of 95,000 to 150,000 clones, more than 85% of them appearing once. The CDR3 is made up of 16 amino acids. Germline values: CDR1 SGHNT, CDR2 YYREEE (reference sequence). The germline V and J ends were trimmed by 5 bases and 3 bases, with 15 bases remaining between them. Regarding the study as a whole: Two AZD1222 doses significantly raised spike-specific TCR breadth and depth over controls. Only a handful of individuals given AZD1222 were seropositive at baseline. Clonal diversity may have been underestimated in mostly white British donors.

About this clone: The target antigen is unknown.

The sequenced sample was peripheral blood, obtained on day 0 of AZD1222 vaccination. The TCR originated in an adult in good health. The chain joins TRBV5-4 to TRBJ2-6; D may be TRBD1 (5 bases). The CDR3 DNA reads as TGTGCCAGCAGAGGATCTCAGGGCTATGGGGCCAACGTCCTGACTTTC. The encoded protein is CASRGSQGYGANVLTF.